A selection of T cell receptor beta chains follows, all from one sample in a study of chemoradiotherapy in HPV16-positive cancers. Profiling relied on immunoSEQ multiplex PCR, and the TCRdb table lists in-frame clones only, not all of them. The sample lists tens of thousands of clones, over 90% occurring once. The sequenced sample was blood, obtained from a patient who underwent chemoradiotherapy. All receptors derive from a human donor with HPV-associated anogenital cancer. The conserved cysteine and the conserved F or W are not part of the CDR3 here. Each record gives: V gene, J gene, CDR3 protein.

v_gene: TRBV28; j_gene: TRBJ1-1; CDR3aa: ASSAPRDIVGNTEAF
v_gene: TRBV4-1; j_gene: TRBJ1-5; CDR3aa: ASSLIVGQLLQPQH
v_gene: TRBV9; j_gene: TRBJ2-2; CDR3aa: ASSAPSSGGALTGELF
v_gene: TRBV28; j_gene: TRBJ2-6; CDR3aa: ASSLLAGSRAAQWGVRGANVLT
v_gene: TRBV28; j_gene: TRBJ1-4; CDR3aa: ASSLGSATNEKLF
v_gene: TRBV7-9; j_gene: TRBJ1-4; CDR3aa: ASSYSPGGSEKLF
v_gene: TRBV6-5; j_gene: TRBJ1-1; CDR3aa: ASSTRTVMNTEAF
v_gene: TRBV4-3; j_gene: TRBJ1-1; CDR3aa: ASSQDPGLLNTEAF
v_gene: TRBV6-6; j_gene: TRBJ1-5; CDR3aa: ASSLQGARNQPQH
v_gene: TRBV5-6; j_gene: TRBJ1-6; CDR3aa: ASSSDRGRRWNSPLH
v_gene: TRBV5-8; j_gene: TRBJ1-2; CDR3aa: ASSLDVGLPGGGYT
v_gene: TRBV4-2; j_gene: TRBJ2-3; CDR3aa: ASSQLTGDADTQY
v_gene: TRBV5-6; j_gene: TRBJ2-7; CDR3aa: ASSTIAYEQY
v_gene: TRBV15; j_gene: TRBJ1-3; CDR3aa: ATSRDLGTGNTIY
v_gene: TRBV7-2; j_gene: TRBJ1-4; CDR3aa: ASSKGQRNEKLF
v_gene: TRBV6-5; j_gene: TRBJ1-2; CDR3aa: ASSPEGGLYGYT